This T cell receptor beta chain came from a study of blood T cells in healthy people across ages. Combining a sample-barcoded 5' primer with a J-beta primer mix, a second PCR ran for roughly 7 to 11 cycles. A single record per CDR3 protein comes from TCRdb applying MiXCR to the 5' RACE reads. The sample consists of under 2,000,000 distinct CDR3 sequences, approximately 50% of them appearing once. Remarks on this clonotype: Antigen: not known.

Every donor provided roughly 10 milliliters of peripheral blood. The study's findings and limits: Any conclusive comparison of naive versus antigen-experienced cells was prevented by using unsorted PBMCs.

The sequenced material came from blood. This TCR came from a woman between 40 and 55 years old in good health.

The CDR3 spells CAISADSHYGYTF. The CDR3 DNA reads as TGTGCCATCAGTGCCGACAGCCACTATGGCTACACCTTC. The chain couples TRBV10-3 to TRBJ1-2; a weak D match, TRBD1 (5 bases). This CDR3 has 13 residues. Germline CDR1 is ENHRY and CDR2 is SYGVKD. V lost 4 bases and J 3 bases, leaving 9 bases between the germline ends.